The 2 T cell receptor beta chains reported below all come from one sample, sequenced in a study of T cell clones after liver transplantation. Sequencing of dividing CFSE-low cells from the MLR defined alloreactive TCRbeta sequences. For these TCRs, the target antigens are not known. Sequencing was performed with immunoSEQ multiplex PCR; in TCRdb, only in-frame clones are kept and a portion is missing. This table has around 5,600 clones, 30% appearing once. Sequencing was carried out using CD4+ T cells from cultured PBMCs. These receptors came from a human patient who received a liver transplant. T cells may partly derive from the graft donor.

V is TRBV4-1 and J is TRBJ2-7; D may be TRBD2 (6 bases). The CDR3 sequence is 17 residues long. Per germline, CDR1 MGHRA and CDR2 YSYEKL. The V end was cut by 3 bases, the J end by 0 bases, with 18 bases between. The CDR3 bases are TGCGCCAGCAGCCACGCAGCCTCTAGCGTCCGCTCCTACGAGCAGTACTTC. This sequence encodes CASSHAASSVRSYEQYF.

This clone was picked up a small number of times. The chain recombines TRBV11-2 with TRBJ2-2, with 10 positions matching TRBD2. Losses at the gene ends were 6 bases for V and 4 bases for J; bases not matched to a gene: 5. The CDR3 contains 15 residues. Looked up from germline, CDR1 is SGHAT and CDR2 is FQNNGV. This chain's CDR3 is CASSGAGGPTGELFF. The CDR3 DNA sequence: TGTGCCAGCAGTGGAGCGGGAGGGCCCACCGGGGAGCTGTTTTTT.